This T cell receptor beta chain appears in the sequencing data of a study of cytomegalovirus exposure and HLA in healthy donors. The CDR3 covers 18 residues. Between the trimmed V and J ends, which lost 5 bases and 0 bases, there was a span of 19 bases. Germline V gene lookup returns CDR1 SGHAT and CDR2 FQNNGV. Points on this clone: No antigen is known for it.

Findings and limits, study-wide: Among TCR sequences, most were rare, though some public TCRs appeared in many donors. In a later analysis, fewer than 20,000 TCR beta sequences were associated with HLA alleles at 0.05 false discovery rate. CMV serostatus was the sole immune exposure data available.

Researchers ran the PCR with 60 Vbeta and 13 Jbeta primers. Assay: immunoSEQ multiplex PCR; the TCRdb copy retains only in-frame clones and omits some. The sample carries 150,000 or so clones, around 65% recorded once. The sequence was obtained from a woman in her thirties in good health and CMV-seropositive. Sequencing was performed on PBMCs. The chain has TRBV11-2 and TRBJ1-4, with D maybe TRBD1 (6 bases). In DNA form, the CDR3 reads TGTGCCAGCAGCCCTTTTGGGACACTAAACGCAACTAATGAAAAACTGTTTTTT. Translating gives CASSPFGTLNATNEKLFF.